This paragraph covers one TCR beta chain sequence. Its matching antigen is unknown. Germline CDR1 is SGHNT and CDR2 is YENEEA. J was trimmed by 4 bases and V by 5 bases; bases with no gene match: 13. The CDR3 consists of 17 residues. This entry comes from a study of cytomegalovirus exposure and HLA in healthy donors. The overall study: From HLA-typed donors, an early data release held tens of millions of unique TCRs.

Findings of the study overall: In vitro, a few CMV-associated chains proved specific for CMV antigens. CMV serostatus was the sole immune exposure information available. Most subjects' HLA-A and HLA-B alleles were reportedly predicted from TCR beta sequences.

Amplification used 60 Vbeta primers and 13 Jbeta primers. Sequenced by immunoSEQ multiplex PCR; TCRdb stores in-frame clones only, minus some. The sample holds some 160,000 clones, 75% to 90% seen once. This clonotype was obtained from a male donor in good health and CMV-seronegative. The specimen sequenced was PBMCs. The V and J genes are TRBV11-3 and TRBJ2-2, with 7 nucleotides matching TRBD1. As DNA, the CDR3 is TGTGCCAGCAGCGCCAACACCGGGACAGACCTCACCGGGGAGCTGTTTTTT. It encodes CASSANTGTDLTGELFF.